The 27 T cell receptor beta chains given below trace back to one sample, sequenced in a study of blood T cell repertoires in COVID-19. Here immunoSEQ multiplex PCR was the method, and the copy in TCRdb shows in-frame clones only, minus some. The table includes some 270,000 clones, around 85% detected once. Specimen: PBMCs or T cells enriched from blood (not recorded which). The source is a woman aged 25 to 45 who had recovered from COVID-19.

This rearrangement joins TRBV27 to TRBJ1-4; tentative D call: TRBD1 (5 bases). V gave up 3 bases and J gave up 7 bases, with 18 bases separating them. This CDR3 is 16 amino acids long. In germline, CDR1 is MNHEY, CDR2 SMNVEV (reference sequence). CDR3 sequence reads: CASSFLSGGGAEKLFF. CDR3 sequence (DNA): TGTGCCAGCAGTTTCCTCTCCGGGGGTGGGGCTGAAAAACTGTTTTTT.

In this sample, this clone turned up a few times. The CDR3 is CASSYTSGGAETQYF. The CDR3, as DNA: TGTGCCAGCAGTTACACTAGCGGGGGGGCCGAGACCCAGTACTTC. The chain uses TRBV6-5 and TRBJ2-5; 13 bases match TRBD2. This CDR3 comprises 15 residues. The V and J ends lost 2 bases and 5 bases, in that order; junction bases with no gene match: 2. Germline V gives CDR1 MNHEY, CDR2 SVGAGI.

The chain couples TRBV18 to TRBJ1-4; the D is unclear. V was trimmed by 4 bases and J by 0 bases, leaving 9 bases between them. The CDR3 is made up of 15 amino acids. In germline, CDR1 is KGHSH, CDR2 LQKENI. This CDR3 is CASSRLVATNEKLFF. The CDR3 DNA reads TGTGCCAGCTCACGCCTAGTAGCAACTAATGAAAAACTGTTTTTT.

The genes are TRBV7-9 and TRBJ1-1; no reliable D call. Trimming left V 3 bases short and J 1 base short, with 6 bases between. The V gene's germline CDR1 is SEHNR and CDR2 FQNEAQ (reference sequence). This CDR3 has 13 residues. CDR3 bases: TGTGCCAGCAGCTTGGAGGGGAACACTGAAGCTTTCTTT. It codes for CASSLEGNTEAFF.

The genes are TRBV6-1 and TRBJ1-1; D gene uncertain. The V gene lost 1 base and the J gene lost 3 bases, with 9 bases spanning the gap. Germline assignment: CDR1 MNHNS and CDR2 SASEGT. There are 14 residues in the CDR3. The CDR3 loop reads CASSEGGLDTEAFF. CDR3 in DNA: TGTGCCAGCAGTGAAGGAGGGTTGGACACTGAAGCTTTCTTT.

The chain carries TRBV28 and TRBJ2-3, with D unclear. Germline loops: CDR1 MDHEN, CDR2 SYDVKM. This CDR3 spans 15 amino acids. V was shortened by 7 bases and J by 1 base, with 15 bases between the two germline ends. CDR3 loop: CASTKTQKRTDTQYF. CDR3 DNA sequence: TGTGCCAGCACCAAAACCCAGAAACGCACAGATACGCAGTATTTT.

CDR3 DNA: TGTGCCTGGCAGGTTTCTGGGGCCAACGTCCTGACTTTC. It codes for CAWQVSGANVLTF. The V gene is TRBV30, the J gene TRBJ2-6, with D uncertain. Trimming took off 5 bases at V and 1 base at J, with 6 bases between the two ends. Germline loops: CDR1 GTSNPN, CDR2 SVGIG (reference sequence). The CDR3 has 13 residues.

The J gene is TRBJ1-3, the V gene TRBV4-1; tentatively, D is TRBD1 (6 bases). Germline CDR1 is MGHRA and CDR2 is YSYEKL. V was clipped by 3 bases and J by 8 bases, with 11 bases between them. The CDR3 consists of 13 residues. The CDR3 loop reads CASSQIGGDTIYF. The CDR3 DNA follows: TGCGCCAGCAGCCAGATAGGGGGGGACACCATATATTTT.

The chain uses TRBV7-2 and TRBJ1-2, with TRBD1 as a possible D gene (5 bases). The V end was cut by 5 bases, the J end by 3 bases, with 16 bases between. The CDR3 runs 15 residues. Germline V gives CDR1 SGHTA, CDR2 FQGNSA. The CDR3 DNA is TGTGCCAGCAGCCCCCCGGGGGGGGAGGACTATGGCTACACCTTC. Its protein is CASSPPGGEDYGYTF.

The chain has TRBV24-1 and TRBJ2-6, with 9 nucleotides matching TRBD2. The CDR3 is 16 residues long. With V trimmed by 7 bases and J by 3 bases, 6 bases remained unmatched. The germline V gene encodes CDR1 KGHDR and CDR2 SFDVKD. The CDR3 is CATSPSGRFGANVLTF. The CDR3 bases are TGTGCCACCAGCCCGAGCGGGAGGTTTGGGGCCAACGTCCTGACTTTC.

This sequence joins TRBV5-1 and TRBJ2-5, with 10 nucleotides matching TRBD1. Germline values: CDR1 SGHRS, CDR2 YFSETQ. The ends lost 4 bases at V and 5 bases at J; junction bases unmatched: 8. The CDR3 runs to 15 residues. In nucleotides, the CDR3 is TGCGCCAGCAGCCCTGGGACAGGGGAGAGGGAGACCCAGTACTTC. Protein: CASSPGTGERETQYF.

The chain links TRBV19 to TRBJ1-4, with TRBD1 identical over 7 bases. The germline CDR1 and CDR2 sequences are LNHDA and SQIVND (reference sequence). V trimming: 11 bases; J trimming: 12 bases; junction bases outside the gene matches: 15. The CDR3 covers 13 residues. CDR3 residues: CASVGQAVRELFF. The CDR3 nucleotides read TGTGCCTCCGTCGGACAGGCCGTTCGGGAACTGTTTTTT.

This rearrangement joins TRBV6-5 to TRBJ1-3; a weak D match, TRBD1 (5 bases). The CDR3 covers 16 residues. Germline V CDR1 and CDR2: MNHEY, SVGAGI. V lost 2 bases and J lost 1, with 12 bases in between. The CDR3, as DNA: TGTGCCAGCAGTTACGCGCAGGGAATATCTGGAAACACCATATATTTT. Translating gives CASSYAQGISGNTIYF.

A single count supports this clone. The chain is built from TRBV6-5 and TRBJ1-1; D ambiguous. The CDR3 is made up of 13 amino acids. Germline lookup yields CDR1 MNHEY and CDR2 SVGAGI. Trimming removed 6 bases from V and 1 base from J, with 9 bases in between. The CDR3 region is CASSVSPNTEAFF. The CDR3, as DNA: TGTGCCAGCAGCGTATCCCCGAACACTGAAGCTTTCTTT.

V and J are TRBV4-1 and TRBJ2-7; D uncertain. The CDR3 runs to 15 residues. Trimming took off 1 base at V and 0 bases at J, with 10 bases between the two ends. The germline CDR1 and CDR2 sequences are MGHRA and YSYEKL. The CDR3 bases are TGCGCCAGCAGCCAAGGTTGGGCACGCTCCTACGAGCAGTACTTC. It is translated as CASSQGWARSYEQYF.

V usage is TRBV15 and J usage is TRBJ2-3; 14 nucleotides line up with TRBD2. CDR3 length: 16 residues. Trimming at V came to 3 bases and at J to 4 bases, leaving 3 bases not matched to a gene. Germline V gene lookup returns CDR1 LNHNV and CDR2 YYDKDF (reference sequence). CDR3 in amino acids: CATSRRLAGGPDTQYF. The CDR3 DNA sequence: TGTGCCACCAGCAGGAGACTAGCGGGAGGGCCAGATACGCAGTATTTT.

The chain is built from TRBV27 and TRBJ2-7, with D possibly TRBD1 on 6 matching bases. The ends were cut back, 5 bases at V and 1 base at J, with 12 bases in the middle. This CDR3 has 14 amino acids. Germline loops: CDR1 MNHEY, CDR2 SMNVEV (reference sequence). The CDR3 spells CASSHHDRSYEQYF. The DNA for the CDR3 is TGTGCCAGCAGTCACCACGACAGGTCCTACGAGCAGTACTTC.

The chain is built from TRBV15 and TRBJ1-6, with TRBD1 matching 10 bases. Germline values: CDR1 LNHNV, CDR2 YYDKDF (reference sequence). The trim removed 5 bases at V and 8 bases at J, leaving 6 bases unmatched. The CDR3 consists of 15 residues. CDR3 in amino acids: CATSGPDRGHSPLHF. The CDR3 DNA follows: TGTGCCACCAGCGGGCCAGACAGGGGGCATTCACCCCTCCACTTT. The whole variable domain, filled in from reference TRBV15 and TRBJ1-6, reads DAMVIQNPRYQVTQFGKPVTLSCSQTLNHNVMYWYQQKSSQAPKLLFHYYDKDFNNEADTPDNFQSRRPNTSFCFLDIRSPGLGDTAMYLCATSGPDRGHSPLHFGNGTRLTVT.

V and J are TRBV7-9 and TRBJ2-3, with 8 bases lining up with TRBD2. The CDR3 sequence is 15 residues long. Trimming cost V 4 bases and J 1 base; bases outside gene matches: 4. Germline values: CDR1 SEHNR, CDR2 FQNEAQ (reference sequence). The CDR3 DNA is TGTGCCAGCAGCTCGGGACTAGATGGCACAGATACGCAGTATTTT. This gives the protein CASSSGLDGTDTQYF.

The chain is built from TRBV28 and TRBJ2-5; no reliable D call. Germline V gene data show CDR1 as MDHEN and CDR2 as SYDVKM. V lost 3 bases, J lost 4 bases, and 6 bases lay in between. The CDR3 spans 12 residues. Here the CDR3 DNA reads TGTGCCAGCAGTTTCCTTCGAGAGACCCAGTACTTC. As protein: CASSFLRETQYF. Looking up the rest from reference TRBV28 and TRBJ2-5 gives the full variable domain: DVKVTQSSRYLVKRTGEKVFLECVQDMDHENMFWYRQDPGLGLRLIYFSYDVKMKEKGDIPEGYSVSREKKERFSLILESASTNQTSMYLCASSFLRETQYFGPGTRLLVL.

This rearrangement joins TRBV6-5 to TRBJ2-1, with D possibly being TRBD2 (6 bases). The CDR3 length is 15 residues. Germline loops: CDR1 MNHEY, CDR2 SVGAGI. V was trimmed by 3 bases and J by 7 bases, leaving 16 bases between them. As DNA, the CDR3 is TGTGCCAGCAGTTATGGAGGGACGGGTGGAAATGAGCAGTTCTTC. Translated, it gives CASSYGGTGGNEQFF.

The chain carries TRBV5-4 and TRBJ1-2, with TRBD1 as a possible D gene (5 bases). The V gene's germline CDR1 is SGHNT and CDR2 YYREEE (reference sequence). The V end was cut by 5 bases, the J end by 6 bases, with 20 bases between. The CDR3 spans 15 residues. CDR3 sequence reads: CASSPSAAGQDGYTF. Written as DNA, the CDR3 is TGTGCCAGCAGTCCCTCGGCCGCGGGGCAGGATGGCTACACCTTC.

J is TRBJ2-7 and V is TRBV28, with 7 bases aligning to TRBD2. V lost 6 bases, J lost 5 bases, and 16 bases stayed unmatched. The germline V gene encodes CDR1 MDHEN and CDR2 SYDVKM. The CDR3 extends over 16 amino acids. The CDR3, as DNA: TGTGCCAGCAGCTCCCTTGGGGGGGGTGTATCCCACGAGCAGTACTTC. Translation gives CASSSLGGGVSHEQYF. The complete variable domain, with remaining parts taken from reference TRBV28 and TRBJ2-7, reads DVKVTQSSRYLVKRTGEKVFLECVQDMDHENMFWYRQDPGLGLRLIYFSYDVKMKEKGDIPEGYSVSREKKERFSLILESASTNQTSMYLCASSSLGGGVSHEQYFGPGTRLTVT.

This clone was picked up one time. The chain links TRBV19 to TRBJ2-5, with D tentatively TRBD1 (5 bases). The CDR3 contains 16 residues. Germline CDR1 is LNHDA and CDR2 is SQIVND (reference sequence). Trimming removed 10 bases at V and 0 bases at J, with 21 bases between. The CDR3 nucleotides read TGTGCCACCGCCACATTCTTGGGGCGGCACCAAGAGACCCAGTACTTC. It yields the protein CATATFLGRHQETQYF.

V usage is TRBV7-2 and J usage is TRBJ1-6, with 9 positions matching TRBD1. Per the germline V gene, CDR1 is SGHTA and CDR2 is FQGNSA. Trimming removed 7 bases from V and 8 bases from J; junction bases left unmatched: 15. The length of the CDR3 is 17 residues. CDR3 amino acids: CASNPTRMGQGYSPLHF. CDR3 nucleotides: TGTGCCAGCAACCCCACCCGGATGGGACAGGGATATTCACCCCTCCACTTT.

This clone was detected only once. V usage is TRBV10-3 and J usage is TRBJ1-1; the match to TRBD1 covers 9 bases. The CDR3 is made up of 12 amino acids. Trimming cost V 10 bases and J 3 bases; bases outside gene matches: 3. CDR1 is ENHRY, CDR2 SYGVKD, per germline. The CDR3, as DNA: TGTGCCACCGGGGACAGGGACACTGAAGCTTTCTTT. Translation gives CATGDRDTEAFF.

CDR3 in DNA: TGTGCCAGCAGCCGGGACTTCAGCTCCTACGAGCAGTACTTC. It specifies CASSRDFSSYEQYF. The chain has TRBV7-9 and TRBJ2-7, with a tentative D call TRBD2 (6 bases). The CDR3 has 14 amino acids. Trimming took off 5 bases at V and 0 bases at J, with 11 bases between the two ends. CDR1 and CDR2 from the germline V gene are SEHNR and FQNEAQ (reference sequence).